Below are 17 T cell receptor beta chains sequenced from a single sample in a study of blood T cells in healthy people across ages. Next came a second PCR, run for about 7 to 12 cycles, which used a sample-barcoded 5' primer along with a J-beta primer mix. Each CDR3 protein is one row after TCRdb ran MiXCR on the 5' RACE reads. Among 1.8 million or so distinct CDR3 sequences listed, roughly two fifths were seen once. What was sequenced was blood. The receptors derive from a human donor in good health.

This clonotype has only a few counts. CDR3 amino acids: CSATDRALRESTDTQYF. The CDR3 bases are TGCAGTGCTACAGACAGGGCCTTAAGAGAAAGCACAGATACGCAGTATTTT. The chain joins TRBV20-1 to TRBJ2-3; 7 bases line up with TRBD1. V lost 4 bases to trimming and J lost 0 bases; unmatched junction nucleotides: 13. This CDR3 is 17 amino acids long. Per the germline V gene, CDR1 is DFQATT and CDR2 is SNEGSKA (reference sequence).

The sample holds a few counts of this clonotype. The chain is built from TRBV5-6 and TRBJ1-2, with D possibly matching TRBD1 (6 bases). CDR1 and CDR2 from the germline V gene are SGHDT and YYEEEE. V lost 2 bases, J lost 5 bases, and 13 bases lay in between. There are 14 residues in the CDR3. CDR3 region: CASSLLDSRYGYTF. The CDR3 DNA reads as TGTGCCAGCAGCTTATTGGACAGCCGATATGGCTACACCTTC.

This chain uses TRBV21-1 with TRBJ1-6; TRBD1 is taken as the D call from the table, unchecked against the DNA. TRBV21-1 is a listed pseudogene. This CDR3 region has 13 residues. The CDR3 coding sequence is TGTGCCAGCAGCAAACTGACAGGCAGCGGCCTCCACTTT. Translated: CASSKLTGSGLHF.

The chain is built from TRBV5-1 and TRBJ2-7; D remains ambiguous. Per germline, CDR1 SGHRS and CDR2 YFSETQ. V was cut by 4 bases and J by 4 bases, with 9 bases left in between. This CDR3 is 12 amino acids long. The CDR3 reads CASSPAKYEQYF. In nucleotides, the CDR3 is TGCGCCAGCAGCCCGGCCAAATACGAGCAGTACTTC. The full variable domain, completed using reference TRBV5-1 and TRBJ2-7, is KAGVTQTPRYLIKTRGQQVTLSCSPISGHRSVSWYQQTPGQGLQFLFEYFSETQRNKGNFPGRFSGRQFSNSRSEMNVSTLELGDSALYLCASSPAKYEQYFGPGTRLTVT.

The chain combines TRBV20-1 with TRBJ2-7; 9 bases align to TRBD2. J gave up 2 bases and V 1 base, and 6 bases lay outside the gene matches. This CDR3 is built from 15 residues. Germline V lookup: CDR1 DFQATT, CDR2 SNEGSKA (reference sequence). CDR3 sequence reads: CSARGLSGGPYEQYF. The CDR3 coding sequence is TGCAGTGCTAGAGGTCTCAGCGGGGGGCCCTACGAGCAGTACTTC.

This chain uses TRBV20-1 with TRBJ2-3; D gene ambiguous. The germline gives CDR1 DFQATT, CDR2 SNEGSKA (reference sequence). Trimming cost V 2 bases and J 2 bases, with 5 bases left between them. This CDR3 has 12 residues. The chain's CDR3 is CSARPHTDTQYF. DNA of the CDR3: TGCAGTGCTAGACCACACACAGATACGCAGTATTTT.

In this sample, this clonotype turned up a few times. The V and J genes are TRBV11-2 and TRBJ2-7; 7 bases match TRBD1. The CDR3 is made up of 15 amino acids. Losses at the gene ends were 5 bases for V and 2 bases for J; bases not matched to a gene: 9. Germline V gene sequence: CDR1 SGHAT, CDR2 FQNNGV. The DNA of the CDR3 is TGTGCCAGCAGCCCCATAAGGGGGCCACCCTACGAGCAGTACTTC. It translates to CASSPIRGPPYEQYF.

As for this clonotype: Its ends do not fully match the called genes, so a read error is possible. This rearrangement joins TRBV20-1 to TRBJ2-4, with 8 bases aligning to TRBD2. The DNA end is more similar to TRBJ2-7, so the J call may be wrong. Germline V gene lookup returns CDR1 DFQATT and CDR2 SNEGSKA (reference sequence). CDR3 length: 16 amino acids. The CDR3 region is CSAKKLNSGGSCEQYF. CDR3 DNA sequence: TGCAGTGCTAAAAAACTAAACAGCGGGGGCTCCTGCGAGCAGTACTTC.

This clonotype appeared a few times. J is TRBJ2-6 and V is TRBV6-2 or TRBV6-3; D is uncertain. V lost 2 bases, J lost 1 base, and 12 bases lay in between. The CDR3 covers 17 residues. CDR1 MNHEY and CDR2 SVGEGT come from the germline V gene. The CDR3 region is CASSYKFWGSGANVLTF. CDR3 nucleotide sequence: TGTGCCAGCAGTTACAAGTTTTGGGGTTCTGGGGCCAACGTCCTGACTTTC.

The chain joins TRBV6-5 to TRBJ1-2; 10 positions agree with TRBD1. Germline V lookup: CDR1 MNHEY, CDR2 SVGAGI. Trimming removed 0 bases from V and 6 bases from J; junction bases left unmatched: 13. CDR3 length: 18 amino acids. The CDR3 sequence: CASSYSSPGVTGGDGYTF. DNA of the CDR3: TGTGCCAGCAGTTACTCGAGCCCGGGTGTGACAGGGGGCGATGGCTACACCTTC.

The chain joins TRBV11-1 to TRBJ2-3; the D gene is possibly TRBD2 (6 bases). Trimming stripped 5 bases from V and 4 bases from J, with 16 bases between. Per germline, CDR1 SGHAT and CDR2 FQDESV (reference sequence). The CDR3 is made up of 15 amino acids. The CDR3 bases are TGTGCCAGCAGCGATTACCTCGGGGAGGCAGATACGCAGTATTTT. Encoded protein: CASSDYLGEADTQYF.

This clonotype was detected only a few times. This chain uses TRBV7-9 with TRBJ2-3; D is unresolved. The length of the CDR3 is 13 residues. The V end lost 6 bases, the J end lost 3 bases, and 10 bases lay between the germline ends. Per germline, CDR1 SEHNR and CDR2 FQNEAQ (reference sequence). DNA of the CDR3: TGTGCCAGCAGGGCTGATTTAACAGATACGCAGTATTTT. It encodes CASRADLTDTQYF. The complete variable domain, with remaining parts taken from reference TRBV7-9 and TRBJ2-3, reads DTGVSQNPRHKITKRGQNVTFRCDPISEHNRLYWYRQTLGQGPEFLTYFQNEAQLEKSRLLSDRFSAERPKGSFSTLEIQRTEQGDSAMYLCASRADLTDTQYFGPGTRLTVL.

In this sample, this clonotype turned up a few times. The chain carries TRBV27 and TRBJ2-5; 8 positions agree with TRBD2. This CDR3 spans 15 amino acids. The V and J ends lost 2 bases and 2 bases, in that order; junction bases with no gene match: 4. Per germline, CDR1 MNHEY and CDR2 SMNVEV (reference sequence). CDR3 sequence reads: CASSLTIAGQETQYF. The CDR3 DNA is TGTGCCAGCAGTTTAACCATAGCGGGGCAAGAGACCCAGTACTTC.

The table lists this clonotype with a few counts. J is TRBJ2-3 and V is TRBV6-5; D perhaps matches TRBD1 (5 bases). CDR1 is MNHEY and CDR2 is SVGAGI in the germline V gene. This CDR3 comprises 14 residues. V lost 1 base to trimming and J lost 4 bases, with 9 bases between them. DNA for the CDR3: TGTGCCAGCAGTTACTTAGCAGGGTCAGATACGCAGTATTTT. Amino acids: CASSYLAGSDTQYF.

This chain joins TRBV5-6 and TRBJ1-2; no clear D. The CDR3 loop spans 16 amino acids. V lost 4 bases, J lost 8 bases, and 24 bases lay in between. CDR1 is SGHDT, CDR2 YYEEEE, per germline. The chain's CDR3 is CASSLAGPRPPDGYTF. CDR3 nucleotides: TGTGCCAGCAGCCTGGCGGGCCCCCGGCCCCCCGACGGCTACACCTTC.

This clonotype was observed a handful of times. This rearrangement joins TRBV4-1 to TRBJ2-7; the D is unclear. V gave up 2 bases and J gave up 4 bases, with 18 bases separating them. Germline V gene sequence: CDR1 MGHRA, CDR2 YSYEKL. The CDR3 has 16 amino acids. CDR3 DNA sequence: TGCGCCAGCAGCCAACAGGCCTCAGGACCTCCTTACGAGCAGTACTTC. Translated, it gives CASSQQASGPPYEQYF.

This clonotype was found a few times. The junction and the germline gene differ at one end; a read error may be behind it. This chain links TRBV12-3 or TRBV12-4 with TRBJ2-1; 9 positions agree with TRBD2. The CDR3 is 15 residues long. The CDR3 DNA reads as TGTGCCAGCAGTCCCACGCGGGGGGGCTACAGTGAGCAGTTCTTC. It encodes CASSPTRGGYSEQFF.